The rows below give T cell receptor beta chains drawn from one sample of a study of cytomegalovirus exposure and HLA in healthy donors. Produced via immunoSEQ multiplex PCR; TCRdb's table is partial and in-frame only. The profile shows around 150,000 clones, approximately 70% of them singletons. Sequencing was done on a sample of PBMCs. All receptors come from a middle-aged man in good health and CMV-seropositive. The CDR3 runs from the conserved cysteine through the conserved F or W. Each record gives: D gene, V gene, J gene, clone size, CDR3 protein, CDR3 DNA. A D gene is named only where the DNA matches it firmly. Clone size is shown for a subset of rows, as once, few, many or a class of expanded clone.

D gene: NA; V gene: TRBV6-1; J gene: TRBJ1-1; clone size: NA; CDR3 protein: CASSTVNTEAFF; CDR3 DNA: TGTGCCAGCAGCACAGTGAACACTGAAGCTTTCTTT
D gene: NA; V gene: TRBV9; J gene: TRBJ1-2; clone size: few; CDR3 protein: CASSVGVGTQLYGYTF; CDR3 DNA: TGTGCCAGCAGCGTAGGGGTGGGGACTCAGCTCTATGGCTACACCTTC
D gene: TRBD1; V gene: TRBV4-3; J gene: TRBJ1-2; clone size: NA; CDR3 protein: CASSQVQTGGYGYTF; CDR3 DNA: TGCGCCAGCAGCCAAGTCCAGACAGGGGGCTACGGCTACACCTTC
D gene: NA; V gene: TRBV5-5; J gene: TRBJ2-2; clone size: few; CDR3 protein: CASSFFQGRSFYTGELFF; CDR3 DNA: TGTGCCAGCAGCTTCTTCCAGGGTAGAAGTTTTTACACCGGGGAGCTGTTTTTT
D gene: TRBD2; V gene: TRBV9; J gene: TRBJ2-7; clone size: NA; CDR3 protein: CASSPRDYSYEQYF; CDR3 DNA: TGTGCCAGCAGCCCGAGGGACTACTCCTACGAGCAGTACTTC
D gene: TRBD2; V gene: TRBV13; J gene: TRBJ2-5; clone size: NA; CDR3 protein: CASSFRGGGETQYF; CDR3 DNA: TGTGCCAGCAGCTTCCGGGGGGGCGGAGAGACCCAGTACTTC
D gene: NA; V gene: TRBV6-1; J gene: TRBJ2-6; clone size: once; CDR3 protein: CASSALTGSGANVLTF; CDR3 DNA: TGTGCCAGCAGTGCCCTAACAGGGAGTGGGGCCAACGTCCTGACTTTC
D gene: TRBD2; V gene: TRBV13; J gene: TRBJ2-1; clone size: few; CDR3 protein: CASSSLAGPPYNEQFF; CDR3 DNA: TGTGCCAGCAGCTCCCTAGCGGGGCCCCCCTACAATGAGCAGTTCTTC
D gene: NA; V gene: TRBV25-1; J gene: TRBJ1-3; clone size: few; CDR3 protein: CASSDAGGSGNTIYF; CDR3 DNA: TGTGCCAGCAGTGACGCCGGGGGCTCTGGAAACACCATATATTTT
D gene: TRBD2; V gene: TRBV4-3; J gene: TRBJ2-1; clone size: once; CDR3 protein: CASSQDGGTSGGSSYNEQFF; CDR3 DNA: TGCGCCAGCAGCCAAGATGGTGGGACTAGCGGGGGCAGCTCCTACAATGAGCAGTTCTTC
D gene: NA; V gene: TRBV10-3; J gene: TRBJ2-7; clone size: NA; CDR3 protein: CAISERGQGGAF; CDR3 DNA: TGTGCCATCAGTGAGCGGGGGCAGGGGGGTGCCTTC
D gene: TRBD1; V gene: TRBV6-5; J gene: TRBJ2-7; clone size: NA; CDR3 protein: CATKLGTGSHEQYF; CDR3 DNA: TGTGCCACCAAGTTGGGGACAGGGTCCCACGAGCAGTACTTC
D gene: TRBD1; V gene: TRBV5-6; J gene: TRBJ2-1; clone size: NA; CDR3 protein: CASSWDRSNEQFF; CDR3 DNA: TGTGCCAGCAGCTGGGACAGGTCCAATGAGCAGTTCTTC
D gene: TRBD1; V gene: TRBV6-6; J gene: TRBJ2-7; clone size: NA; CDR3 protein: CATRGTGTDEQYF; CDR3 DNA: TGTGCCACCCGGGGGACAGGGACCGACGAGCAGTACTTC
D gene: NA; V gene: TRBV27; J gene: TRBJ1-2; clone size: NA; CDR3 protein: CASRKLTEGAAYGYTF; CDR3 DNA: TGTGCCAGCAGAAAACTTACAGAGGGCGCGGCCTATGGCTACACCTTC
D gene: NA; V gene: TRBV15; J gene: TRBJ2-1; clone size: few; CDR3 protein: CATSRDTRGTTGEQFF; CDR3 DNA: TGTGCCACCAGCAGAGATACGAGGGGGACTACAGGTGAGCAGTTCTTC
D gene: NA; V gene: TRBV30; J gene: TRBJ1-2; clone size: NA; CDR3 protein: CAWSVGGSAQAPYGYTF; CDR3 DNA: TGTGCCTGGAGTGTCGGGGGGTCAGCGCAGGCCCCCTATGGCTACACCTTC
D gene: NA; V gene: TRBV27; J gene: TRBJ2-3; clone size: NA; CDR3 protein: CASTPLSFRGAYTDTQYF; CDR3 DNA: TGTGCCAGCACCCCCCTTAGCTTTCGGGGGGCCTACACAGATACGCAGTATTTT
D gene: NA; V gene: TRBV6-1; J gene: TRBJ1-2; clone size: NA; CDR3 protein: CASSGRQPTMDGYTF; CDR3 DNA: TGTGCCAGCAGTGGCCGACAGCCTACTATGGACGGCTACACCTTC
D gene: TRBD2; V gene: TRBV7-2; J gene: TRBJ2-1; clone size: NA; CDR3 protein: CASSLVGSGAEQFF; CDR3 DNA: TGTGCCAGCAGCTTAGTGGGTAGCGGGGCGGAGCAGTTCTTC
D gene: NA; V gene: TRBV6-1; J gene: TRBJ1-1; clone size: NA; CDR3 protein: CASRGLQGTEAFF; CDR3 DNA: TGTGCCAGCAGGGGCCTCCAGGGGACTGAAGCTTTCTTT
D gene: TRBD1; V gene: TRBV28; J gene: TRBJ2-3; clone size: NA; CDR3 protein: CASRGWDSHTQIEQYF; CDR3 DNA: TGTGCCAGCAGGGGGTGGGACAGTCATACACAGATAGAGCAGTATTTT
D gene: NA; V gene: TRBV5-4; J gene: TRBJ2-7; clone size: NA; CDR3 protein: CASSPTDSYEQYF; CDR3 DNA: TGTGCCAGCAGCCCGACGGACAGCTACGAGCAGTACTTC
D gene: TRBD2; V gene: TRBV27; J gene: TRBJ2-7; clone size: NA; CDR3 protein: CASSIFAGGSYEQYF; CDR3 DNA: TGTGCCAGCAGTATTTTCGCGGGGGGTTCCTACGAGCAGTACTTC
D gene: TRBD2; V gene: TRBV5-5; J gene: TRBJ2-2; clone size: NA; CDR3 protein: CASSQGLAGLNTGELFF; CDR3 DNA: TGTGCCAGCAGCCAGGGACTAGCGGGGCTGAACACCGGGGAGCTGTTTTTT
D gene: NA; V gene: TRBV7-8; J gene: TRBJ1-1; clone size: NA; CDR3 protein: CASRDRQMNTEAFF; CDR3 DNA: TGTGCCAGCAGAGATCGACAGATGAACACTGAAGCTTTCTTT
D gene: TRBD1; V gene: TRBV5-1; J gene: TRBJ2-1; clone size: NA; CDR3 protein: CASTGQGAGNEQFF; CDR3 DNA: TGCGCCAGCACCGGACAGGGGGCGGGCAATGAGCAGTTCTTC
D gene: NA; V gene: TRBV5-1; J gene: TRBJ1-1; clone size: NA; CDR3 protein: CASSLVGTEAFF; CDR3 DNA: TGCGCCAGCAGCTTGGTCGGCACTGAAGCTTTCTTT
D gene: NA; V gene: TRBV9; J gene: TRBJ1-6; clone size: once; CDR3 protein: CASSVGGSYNSPLHF; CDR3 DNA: TGTGCCAGCAGCGTGGGGGGCTCCTATAATTCACCCCTCCACTTT
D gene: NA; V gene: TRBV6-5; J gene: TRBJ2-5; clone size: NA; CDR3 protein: CASLSAEETQYF; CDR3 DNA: TGTGCCAGCCTCTCCGCGGAAGAGACCCAGTACTTC
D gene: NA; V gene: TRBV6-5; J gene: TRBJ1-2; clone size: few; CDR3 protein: CASSWDGEEGYGYTF; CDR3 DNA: TGTGCCAGCAGCTGGGACGGGGAGGAGGGCTATGGCTACACCTTC
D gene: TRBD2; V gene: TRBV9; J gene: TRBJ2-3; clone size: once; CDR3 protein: CASSAGGSGGDTDTQYF; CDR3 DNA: TGTGCCAGCAGCGCCGGGGGAAGCGGGGGGGATACAGATACGCAGTATTTT